This T cell receptor (beta chain) comes out of a study of PD-1 blockade in mismatch repair-deficient tumors. Study observations and caveats: Tumor-resident clones, often absent from pretreatment blood, expanded after pembrolizumab and then contracted.

Per the germline V gene, CDR1 is LNHDA and CDR2 is SQIVND (reference sequence). V lost 5 bases to trimming and J lost 0 bases, with 13 bases between them. This CDR3 is 15 amino acids long. The table came from immunoSEQ multiplex PCR; TCRdb's copy has only in-frame clones and leaves some out. The sample yields about 22,000 clones, 70% to 90% seen once. Comment on this clone: Its antigen remains unidentified.

Mismatch repair deficiency was confirmed in all patients, by PCR or immunohistochemistry. The TCR-sequenced patients were a few responders to pembrolizumab. The source of this sequence is an adult with mismatch repair-deficient cancer. Sequenced material: peripheral blood, taken 2 weeks after starting pembrolizumab. This chain links TRBV19 with TRBJ1-1; D is perhaps TRBD1 (5 bases). Here the CDR3 DNA reads TGTGCCAGTAGTTTGGGGCTTCGAATGAACACTGAAGCTTTCTTT. It translates to CASSLGLRMNTEAFF.